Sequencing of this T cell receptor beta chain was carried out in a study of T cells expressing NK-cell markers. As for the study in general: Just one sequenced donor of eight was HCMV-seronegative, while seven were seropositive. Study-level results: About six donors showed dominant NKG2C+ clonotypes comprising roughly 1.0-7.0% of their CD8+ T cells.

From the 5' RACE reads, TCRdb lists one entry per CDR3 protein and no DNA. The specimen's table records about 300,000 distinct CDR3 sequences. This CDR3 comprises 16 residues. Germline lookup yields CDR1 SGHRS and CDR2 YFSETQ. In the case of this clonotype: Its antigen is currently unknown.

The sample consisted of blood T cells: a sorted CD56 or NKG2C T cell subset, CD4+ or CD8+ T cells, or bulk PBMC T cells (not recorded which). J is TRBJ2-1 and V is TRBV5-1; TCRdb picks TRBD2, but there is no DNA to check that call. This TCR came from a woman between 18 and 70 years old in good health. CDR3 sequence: CASSSLAGGLGDEQFF.